This entry lists 6 T cell receptor beta chains sequenced from one sample in a study of somatic mutations in cytotoxic T cells in rheumatoid arthritis. Sequenced by immunoSEQ multiplex PCR; TCRdb stores in-frame clones only, minus some. The sample contains 7,000 to 9,500 clones, about 80% of which appear only once. Sequencing was carried out using CD8+ T cells sorted from blood. The receptors were sampled from an adult with rheumatoid arthritis.

The V call is TRBV5-4, the J call TRBJ2-5; possible D gene TRBD2, 6 bases. The CDR3 extends over 12 amino acids. Germline CDR1 is SGHNT and CDR2 is YYREEE (reference sequence). CDR3 sequence reads: CGAGSGQETQYF. Here the CDR3 DNA reads TGTGGCGCAGGTAGCGGTCAAGAGACCCAGTACTTC.

The chain links TRBV9 to TRBJ1-3; possible D gene TRBD1, 5 bases. Trimming left V 1 base short and J 2 bases short, with 10 bases between. This CDR3 spans 15 amino acids. The germline CDR1 and CDR2 sequences are SGDLS and YYNGEE. CDR3 nucleotides: TGTGCCAGCAGCGTATCAGGGAATACTGGAAACACCATATATTTT. It codes for CASSVSGNTGNTIYF. Full variable domain (missing parts from reference TRBV9 and TRBJ1-3): DSGVTQTPKHLITATGQRVTLRCSPRSGDLSVYWYQQSLDQGLQFLIQYYNGEERAKGNILERFSAQQFPDLHSELNLSSLELGDSALYFCASSVSGNTGNTIYFGEGSWLTVV.

The V gene is TRBV11-2, the J gene TRBJ2-7, with no clear D. The CDR3 extends over 13 amino acids. V lost 1 base and J 2 bases, leaving 6 bases between the germline ends. Germline CDR1 and CDR2: SGHAT and FQNNGV. The CDR3 loop is CASSLGPTYEQYF. The CDR3 coding sequence is TGTGCCAGCAGCTTAGGCCCCACCTACGAGCAGTACTTC.

This chain links TRBV6-1 with TRBJ2-1; either TRBD1 or TRBD2 may fit D (5 bases each). The germline V and J ends were trimmed by 9 bases and 10 bases, with 25 bases remaining between them. Germline CDR1 and CDR2: MNHNS and SASEGT. This CDR3 is 15 amino acids long. DNA of the CDR3: TGTGCCAGTAGGGGTTTACGTATCCCACGGGGCGAGCAGTTCTTC. This encodes CASRGLRIPRGEQFF.

This clone is medium-sized within its sample. The CDR3 bases are TGTGCCAGCAGGGACGGGACTAGAACCTACGAGCAGTACTTC. This gives the protein CASRDGTRTYEQYF. This chain uses TRBV2 with TRBJ2-7, with TRBD2 identical over 8 bases. V lost 6 bases to trimming and J lost 2 bases; unmatched junction nucleotides: 6. Germline CDR1 and CDR2: SNHLY and FYNNEI. This CDR3 contains 14 residues.

Here the CDR3 DNA reads TGTGCCAGCAGTTTAAGGACAGGCGGGTTATTTATGGCCCAGCATTTT. It specifies CASSLRTGGLFMAQHF. The chain recombines TRBV28 with TRBJ1-5; 7 bases are a match to TRBD1. With V trimmed by 2 bases and J by 11 bases, 15 bases remained unmatched. The germline CDR1 and CDR2 sequences are MDHEN and SYDVKM. The CDR3 has 16 residues.